The text below deals with one T cell receptor (beta chain). The antigen this receptor binds is unknown. No much larger clone is present one base from it, and per-base qualities are unavailable. TCRbeta CDR3 regions were amplified from genomic DNA by means of the immunoSEQ Assay, a bias-controlled multiplex PCR. Concerning the study's data processing: The number of nucleated cells in each sample was estimated from the amplification of reference gene primers within the assay. To quantify the absolute abundance of each unique TCRbeta CDR3 rearrangement, sequence reads were collapsed and filtered. Productive Simpson clonality was computed per sample as the square root of Simpson's diversity index over productive rearrangements. In TCRdb, the immuneACCESS table is reduced to in-frame sequences with V and J assigned. These tables do not hold every clone; where another copy was compared, an unresolved V gene accounts for under half, and the others remain unexplained. The V and J calls and clone size are taken from that table; D and trimming were inferred from the DNA. In all, the sample holds about 180,000 clones, and approximately 87% of those were seen once. 12% of the sample lies in the top ten.

Via the germline V gene (reference sequence), CDR1 is DFQATT and CDR2 SNEGSKA. Trimming takes 6 bases off V and 11 bases off J; junction bases not matched to a gene: 4. The CDR3 runs 10 amino acids, cysteine and phenylalanine included. Just the 30-base CDR3 DNA is kept, in frame starting at base 1. These data are taken from a study of blood T cell repertoires in COVID-19 (dated by TCRdb to about 2020). With regard to the full study: Samples covering the acute and convalescent phases of COVID-19 were provided by collaborators in the United States, Italy and Spain. The prospective study material was composed of cDNA or gDNA derived from T cells, B-cell-depleted T cells, or PBMCs. Subjects who had been exposed to COVID-19, were actively infected with it, or had recovered from it provided the deeply sampled blood TCRbeta repertoires that made up the dataset. The repertoires were made available in a free public database intended to serve as a resource for research on the immune response to SARS-CoV-2. Samples were obtained from the ongoing ImmuneRACE study (first 160 participants) and from 950 to 1,500 subjects provided by 6 global collaborators. Sample metadata almost always included a de-identified subject ID, COVID-19 status, age in years and sex. Where available, HLA class I and class II types were taken from metadata supplied by the sample provider and were not determined by assay-based typing.

One collaborating source in Seattle enrolled patients during active infection and followed them longitudinally through the course of disease. Whole blood was collected in K2EDTA tubes by collaborating institutions according to the institutions' own protocols. For TCRbeta analysis, collaborators shipped samples as frozen whole blood, isolated PBMCs, or DNA extracted from either of those sample types. The study at large found these results: Clinical and demographic metadata were provided uncurated, with the amount varying by source and participant.

Input material: peripheral blood. The rearrangement combines TRBV20-1 with TRBJ2-7; a stretch of 10 junction bases matches TRBD2. The clonotype originates from a woman aged 65 to 85 with COVID-19, enrolled during active disease. The DNA sequence is as follows: TGCAGTGCCACTAGCGGGAACGAGTACTTC. It translates as CSATSGNEYF.